The source of this T cell receptor (beta chain) is a study of blood T cell repertoires in COVID-19. Whole-study context: Samples of COVID-19 (acute and convalescent) were obtained from the United States, Italy and Spain. The cDNA or gDNA used as material had been derived from T cells, B-cell-depleted T cells, or PBMCs.

In the original workflow: Reference gene primer amplification gave estimated nucleated cell counts. The repertoire was sequenced with immunoSEQ multiplex PCR; TCRdb's copy has only in-frame clones and lacks some. V, J and clone size are those of that table, while D and trimming were read from the DNA. This sample yields over 200,000 clones, of which about 91% are seen a single time; around 1.5% belongs to the top ten. Sample: peripheral blood. This TCR derives from a man aged 18 to 29 with active or convalescent COVID-19.

The CDR3 region is CASSSGPFMNTEAFF. The CDR3 DNA follows: TGTGCCAGCAGTTCAGGTCCGTTTATGAACACTGAAGCTTTCTTT. The chain uses TRBV7-8 and TRBJ1-1; D unresolved. The V end was cut by 6 bases, the J end by 0 bases, with 14 bases between. Per the germline V gene, CDR1 is SGHVS and CDR2 is FQNEAQ. The CDR3 spans 15 residues.